Listed below are T cell receptor beta chains from one sample, sequenced in a study of cytomegalovirus exposure and HLA in healthy donors. Sequenced by immunoSEQ multiplex PCR; TCRdb stores in-frame clones only, minus some. The table records tens of thousands of clones, about 80% of them present only once. Specimen: PBMCs. The receptors were sampled from a man over 45 in good health and CMV-seropositive. Each CDR3 is given with its conserved first and last residue. The order of the fields is V gene, CDR3 protein.

V gene: TRBV2; CDR3 protein: CASSKSIGGNSPLHF
V gene: TRBV28; CDR3 protein: CASSSGLATYEQYF
V gene: TRBV19; CDR3 protein: CASSIDQGGGPGGELFF
V gene: TRBV4-1; CDR3 protein: CASSQDNNQPQHF
V gene: TRBV7-9; CDR3 protein: CASSLAGGSDEKLFF
V gene: TRBV5-4; CDR3 protein: CASSFQGMDEQFF
V gene: TRBV7-7; CDR3 protein: CASSPSPLAYNEQFF
V gene: TRBV4-1; CDR3 protein: CASINTGSGELFF
V gene: TRBV6-5; CDR3 protein: CASSTERVREQYF
V gene: TRBV2; CDR3 protein: CASVGERAQETQYF
V gene: TRBV29-1; CDR3 protein: CSVSQGATSGANVLTF
V gene: TRBV2; CDR3 protein: CASSGTASTDTQYF
V gene: TRBV5-1; CDR3 protein: CASSLGGDTEAFF
V gene: TRBV4-1; CDR3 protein: CASSQGGLAGGYEQYF
V gene: TRBV14; CDR3 protein: CASSQPGQTYEQYF
V gene: TRBV6-6; CDR3 protein: CASSSGLVYGYTF
V gene: TRBV5-4; CDR3 protein: CASSSPRDRGYGYTF
V gene: TRBV5-1; CDR3 protein: CASSRKQGENTEAFF
V gene: TRBV7-9; CDR3 protein: CASSLALAGSMDEQFF
V gene: TRBV6-1; CDR3 protein: CASSRDGLGSYEQYF
V gene: TRBV9; CDR3 protein: CASNPAGTGSTDTQYF
V gene: TRBV6-6; CDR3 protein: CASSYSGRAWNNEQFF
V gene: TRBV5-1; CDR3 protein: CASSSGTAGSAQYF
V gene: TRBV5-1; CDR3 protein: CASSLVATGVREQYF
V gene: TRBV5-4; CDR3 protein: CASSPWTSGWETQYF
V gene: TRBV5-1; CDR3 protein: CASSLRRTNTEAFF
V gene: TRBV9; CDR3 protein: CASSVGTGFNSPLHF
V gene: TRBV30; CDR3 protein: CAWIPLGRGEQFF
V gene: TRBV29-1; CDR3 protein: CSVEDGQGMRGAFF
V gene: TRBV7-9; CDR3 protein: CASSPARAQGTYEQYF
V gene: TRBV18; CDR3 protein: CASSAAPASGTAGDTQYF
V gene: TRBV5-1; CDR3 protein: CASSLGQVSYEQYF
V gene: TRBV7-8; CDR3 protein: CASSSRAGANGLTF
V gene: TRBV29-1; CDR3 protein: CSVFTGESYEQYF
V gene: TRBV30; CDR3 protein: CAWSVLDTGELFF
V gene: TRBV11-2; CDR3 protein: CASRALKGPGNTIYF
V gene: TRBV6-1; CDR3 protein: CASSDPYNRSNYGYTF
V gene: TRBV7-9; CDR3 protein: CSSSTPGVQAFF
V gene: TRBV7-9; CDR3 protein: CASPLEPDYGYTF
V gene: TRBV11-2; CDR3 protein: CASSLTTAGSRSSYEQYF
V gene: TRBV4-1; CDR3 protein: CASTPDNRAYGYTF
V gene: TRBV6-6; CDR3 protein: CASTSLARSNNEQFF
V gene: TRBV10-3; CDR3 protein: CASKGVYEQYF
V gene: TRBV2; CDR3 protein: CASSESRGSSYEQYF
V gene: TRBV19; CDR3 protein: CAGRLGNTIYF
V gene: TRBV7-9; CDR3 protein: CASSFDRYSYEQYF
V gene: TRBV5-4; CDR3 protein: CASSFGGNTIYF
V gene: TRBV6-1; CDR3 protein: CASSGELATYEQYF
V gene: TRBV7-9; CDR3 protein: CSSSPGDSGNTDTQYF
V gene: TRBV5-4; CDR3 protein: CASSKDRGDEQYF
V gene: TRBV7-6; CDR3 protein: CASSPTGNTEAFF
V gene: TRBV6-4; CDR3 protein: CASNRPGTSRTIYNEQFF
V gene: TRBV6-1; CDR3 protein: CASSAQGSNQPQHF
V gene: TRBV19; CDR3 protein: CASSIGVAGPSYEQYF
V gene: TRBV5-5; CDR3 protein: CASSEITGELFF
V gene: TRBV18; CDR3 protein: CASSPTGGSDLSEQYF